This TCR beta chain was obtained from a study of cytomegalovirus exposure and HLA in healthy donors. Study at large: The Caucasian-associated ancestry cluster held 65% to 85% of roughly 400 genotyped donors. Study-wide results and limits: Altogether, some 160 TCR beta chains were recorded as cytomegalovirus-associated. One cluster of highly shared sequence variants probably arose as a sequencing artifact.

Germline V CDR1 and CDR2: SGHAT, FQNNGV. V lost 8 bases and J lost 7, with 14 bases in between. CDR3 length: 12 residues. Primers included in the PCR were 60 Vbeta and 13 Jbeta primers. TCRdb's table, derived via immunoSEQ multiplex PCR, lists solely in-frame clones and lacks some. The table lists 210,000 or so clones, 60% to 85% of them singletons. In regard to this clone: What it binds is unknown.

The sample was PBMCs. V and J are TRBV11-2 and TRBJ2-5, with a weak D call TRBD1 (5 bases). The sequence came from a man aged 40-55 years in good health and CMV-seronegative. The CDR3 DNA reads TGTGCCAGCGGGGTCCTCCAGGGGACCCAGTACTTC. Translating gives CASGVLQGTQYF.